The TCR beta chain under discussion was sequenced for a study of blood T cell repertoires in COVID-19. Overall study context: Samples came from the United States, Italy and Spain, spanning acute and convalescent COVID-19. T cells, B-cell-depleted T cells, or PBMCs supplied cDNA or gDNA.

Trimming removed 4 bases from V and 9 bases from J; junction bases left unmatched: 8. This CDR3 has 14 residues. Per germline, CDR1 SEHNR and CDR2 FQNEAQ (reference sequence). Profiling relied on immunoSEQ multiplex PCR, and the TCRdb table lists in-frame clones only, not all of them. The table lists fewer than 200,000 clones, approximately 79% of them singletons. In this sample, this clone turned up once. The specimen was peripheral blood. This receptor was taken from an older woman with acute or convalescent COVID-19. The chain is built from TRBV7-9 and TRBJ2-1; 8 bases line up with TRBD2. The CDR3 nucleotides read TGTGCCAGCAGCTCCGGGACTAGATATACTGAGCAGTTCTTC. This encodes CASSSGTRYTEQFF.